These 26 T cell receptor beta chains share one sample of origin, sequenced in a study of blood T cell repertoires in COVID-19. Some clones are missing from TCRdb's copy, which holds only in-frame ones; the method was immunoSEQ multiplex PCR. The data hold approximately 80,000 clones, with 86% observed a single time. Specimen: peripheral blood. Source of these receptors: a man aged 50 or older with active COVID-19.

The J gene is TRBJ1-6, the V gene TRBV28, with D uncertain. There are 15 residues in the CDR3. Trimming removed 3 bases at V and 9 bases at J, with 15 bases between. Germline values: CDR1 MDHEN, CDR2 SYDVKM. CDR3 sequence reads: CASSFANLGRSPLHF. The CDR3 DNA sequence: TGTGCCAGCAGTTTCGCGAACCTGGGCCGTTCACCCCTCCACTTT.

This chain joins TRBV7-2 and TRBJ1-5; 9 bases align to TRBD1. This CDR3 comprises 16 residues. Germline V lookup: CDR1 SGHTA, CDR2 FQGNSA. V gave up 6 bases and J gave up 0 bases; unmatched junction bases: 6. CDR3 in amino acids: CASRRQGEGSNQPQHF. The CDR3 nucleotides are TGTGCCAGCAGAAGACAGGGGGAGGGTAGCAATCAGCCCCAGCATTTT.

The chain combines TRBV27 with TRBJ1-6; perhaps TRBD1 as D (5 bases). The CDR3 is made up of 17 amino acids. Germline V lookup: CDR1 MNHEY, CDR2 SMNVEV (reference sequence). Trimming stripped 2 bases from V and 7 bases from J, with 18 bases between. In DNA form, the CDR3 reads TGTGCCAGCAGTTTAGGGTCCAGGGAAGGAAGGAATTCACCCCTCCACTTT. Protein: CASSLGSREGRNSPLHF.

The chain has TRBV6-6 and TRBJ1-1; a possible D gene is TRBD1 (6 bases). The length of the CDR3 is 17 residues. V was pared by 5 bases and J by 1 base, with 20 bases between. Germline V gene sequence: CDR1 MNHNY, CDR2 SVGAGI (reference sequence). DNA of the CDR3: TGTGCCAGCAGTCCCTACCGGGACACAAAGTCGAACACTGAAGCTTTCTTT. This encodes CASSPYRDTKSNTEAFF.

The chain is built from TRBV18 and TRBJ2-4, with D perhaps TRBD2 (6 bases). The CDR3 runs 16 residues. CDR1 is KGHSH, CDR2 LQKENI, per germline. V lost 3 bases, J lost 0 bases, and 12 bases lay in between. The CDR3 here is CASSPSGALAKNIQYF. CDR3 coding DNA: TGTGCCAGCTCACCGTCGGGAGCTCTAGCCAAAAACATTCAGTACTTC.

This sequence joins TRBV28 and TRBJ2-1; 7 bases map to TRBD2. The ends lost 6 bases at V and 4 bases at J; junction bases unmatched: 6. Germline V CDR1 and CDR2: MDHEN, SYDVKM. This CDR3 region has 14 residues. The CDR3 DNA follows: TGTGCCAGCAGGGGAGCGGGATCTTACAATGAGCAGTTCTTC. The encoded protein is CASRGAGSYNEQFF.

This chain uses TRBV5-1 with TRBJ1-2; TRBD1 agrees at 8 bases. Germline V gene sequence: CDR1 SGHRS, CDR2 YFSETQ. CDR3 size: 14 residues. Trimming at V came to 2 bases and at J to 8 bases, leaving 8 bases not matched to a gene. The CDR3 is CASSFRQGARGYTF. The DNA of the CDR3 is TGCGCCAGCAGCTTTCGGCAGGGGGCCCGGGGCTACACCTTC. Full variable domain (outside the CDR3, taken from reference TRBV5-1 and TRBJ1-2): KAGVTQTPRYLIKTRGQQVTLSCSPISGHRSVSWYQQTPGQGLQFLFEYFSETQRNKGNFPGRFSGRQFSNSRSEMNVSTLELGDSALYLCASSFRQGARGYTFGSGTRLTVV.

CDR3 amino acids: CASRTPTGRNRATEAFF. The CDR3 DNA reads TGTGCCAGCAGGACGCCCACCGGCAGGAACCGAGCAACTGAAGCTTTCTTT. The chain is built from TRBV27 and TRBJ1-1; D not certain. The CDR3 totals 17 residues. The V gene lost 6 bases and the J gene lost 5 bases, with 25 bases spanning the gap. Germline V gives CDR1 MNHEY, CDR2 SMNVEV (reference sequence).

The chain carries TRBV2 and TRBJ2-7; 7 bases match TRBD2. Germline values: CDR1 SNHLY, CDR2 FYNNEI. The CDR3 is made up of 14 amino acids. Unmatched junction bases numbered 7, after V lost 4 bases and J lost 4 bases. CDR3 nucleotide sequence: TGTGCCAGCAGTGGAGGACTAGGAGAGTACGAGCAGTACTTC. The encoded protein is CASSGGLGEYEQYF.

V gene TRBV27 combines with J gene TRBJ2-1; maybe TRBD2 (6 bases). Germline V gene lookup returns CDR1 MNHEY and CDR2 SMNVEV (reference sequence). The V end lost 2 bases, the J end lost 0 bases, and 8 bases lay between the germline ends. The CDR3 sequence is 15 residues long. The CDR3 DNA is TGTGCCAGCAGTTTACTGGGGGGCTCCTACAATGAGCAGTTCTTC. Amino acid sequence: CASSLLGGSYNEQFF.

This clone was recorded many times. V gene TRBV28 combines with J gene TRBJ2-7; a possible D gene is TRBD2 (6 bases). The CDR3 length is 15 residues. CDR1 and CDR2 (germline): MDHEN, SYDVKM. The V gene lost 1 base and the J gene lost 4 bases, with 14 bases spanning the gap. The CDR3, as DNA: TGTGCCAGCAGTTTATCCGGCGGGATTGTTTACGAGCAGTACTTC. Amino acids: CASSLSGGIVYEQYF.

The chain couples TRBV6-6 to TRBJ1-4; possible D gene TRBD1, 6 bases. CDR3 size: 16 residues. The germline V gene has CDR1 MNHNY and CDR2 SVGAGI (reference sequence). Trimming stripped 2 bases from V and 8 bases from J, with 18 bases between. DNA for the CDR3: TGTGCCAGCAGTTACGCCGACGGCAGGGGAGCCGAAAAACTGTTTTTT. Amino acids: CASSYADGRGAEKLFF.

V and J are TRBV6-1 and TRBJ2-3, with TRBD1 as a possible D gene (5 bases). Germline V gives CDR1 MNHNS, CDR2 SASEGT. V lost 2 bases and J 1 base, leaving 10 bases between the germline ends. This CDR3 has 15 amino acids. CDR3 DNA: TGTGCCAGCAGTGAACAGGGAAGGGGCACAGATACGCAGTATTTT. Amino acid sequence: CASSEQGRGTDTQYF.

V and J are TRBV7-8 and TRBJ1-5; weak D call: TRBD1 (5 bases). The CDR3 consists of 16 residues. The V end was cut by 1 base, the J end by 3 bases, with 13 bases between. Per the germline V gene, CDR1 is SGHVS and CDR2 is FQNEAQ. As DNA, the CDR3 is TGTGCCAGCAGCTTAGTCCGGACATCCGTCAATCAGCCCCAGCATTTT. This codes for CASSLVRTSVNQPQHF.

CDR3 amino acids: CASSLINYEQYF. CDR3 nucleotide sequence: TGTGCCAGCAGTTTAATCAACTACGAGCAGTACTTC. The J gene is TRBJ2-7, the V gene TRBV28, with D hard to call. Germline loops: CDR1 MDHEN, CDR2 SYDVKM. The germline V and J ends were trimmed by 2 bases and 3 bases, with 5 bases remaining between them. The CDR3 loop spans 12 amino acids. Full variable domain (outside the CDR3, taken from reference TRBV28 and TRBJ2-7): DVKVTQSSRYLVKRTGEKVFLECVQDMDHENMFWYRQDPGLGLRLIYFSYDVKMKEKGDIPEGYSVSREKKERFSLILESASTNQTSMYLCASSLINYEQYFGPGTRLTVT.

The V and J genes are TRBV7-3 and TRBJ2-1, with a weak D call TRBD1 (5 bases). Germline-derived CDR1 and CDR2 are SGHTA and FQGTGA. The CDR3 consists of 11 residues. Trimming left V 8 bases short and J 9 bases short, with 11 bases between. The CDR3, as DNA: TGTGCCAGCTGGGGCTGGGGTGAGCAGTTCTTC. It specifies CASWGWGEQFF.

The V gene is TRBV19, the J gene TRBJ2-3, with TRBD2 identical over 13 bases. CDR1 is LNHDA and CDR2 is SQIVND in the germline V gene (reference sequence). Trimming cost V 11 bases and J 7 bases; bases outside gene matches: 9. The CDR3 covers 14 residues. CDR3 region: CASGLAGNLHTQYF. The CDR3 region has the DNA TGTGCCTCGGGACTAGCGGGAAATTTACATACGCAGTATTTT.

The V call is TRBV7-9, the J call TRBJ1-5; no reliable D call. Trimming cost V 3 bases and J 4 bases, with 4 bases left between them. Germline V gene data show CDR1 as SEHNR and CDR2 as FQNEAQ (reference sequence). This CDR3 is 12 amino acids long. The CDR3 is CASSFRNQPQHF. As DNA, the CDR3 is TGTGCCAGCAGCTTTCGGAATCAGCCCCAGCATTTT.

This rearrangement joins TRBV5-1 to TRBJ2-1; 8 bases are a match to TRBD2. J gave up 5 bases and V 3 bases, and 7 bases lay outside the gene matches. Germline CDR1 and CDR2: SGHRS and YFSETQ. The CDR3 contains 15 residues. The CDR3 protein is CASSWTSLGHNEQFF. CDR3 nucleotides: TGCGCCAGCAGCTGGACTAGCCTGGGCCACAATGAGCAGTTCTTC.

Here the CDR3 DNA reads TGTGCCAGCTCGATAGACCGGCAGGGGCAGCCCCAGCATTTT. Its protein is CASSIDRQGQPQHF. V usage is TRBV18 and J usage is TRBJ1-5; possibly TRBD1 for D (6 bases). The germline CDR1 and CDR2 sequences are KGHSH and LQKENI. The V gene lost 6 bases and the J gene lost 7 bases, with 16 bases spanning the gap. The CDR3 totals 14 residues.

V usage is TRBV11-1 and J usage is TRBJ2-5, with D maybe TRBD1 (5 bases). Trimming cost V 5 bases and J 5 bases, with 21 bases left between them. Germline-derived CDR1 and CDR2 are SGHAT and FQDESV (reference sequence). The CDR3 has 16 amino acids. Here the CDR3 reads CASSNSETARWETQYF. CDR3 nucleotides: TGTGCCAGCAGCAACTCGGAGACAGCCAGGTGGGAGACCCAGTACTTC. Drawing the rest from reference TRBV11-1 and TRBJ2-5, the complete variable domain is EAEVAQSPRYKITEKSQAVAFWCDPISGHATLYWYRQILGQGPELLVQFQDESVVDDSQLPKDRFSAERLKGVDSTLKIQPAELGDSAMYLCASSNSETARWETQYFGPGTRLLVL.

This rearrangement joins TRBV13 to TRBJ2-1; D is unclear. Trimming removed 6 bases from V and 4 bases from J, with 10 bases in between. Per germline, CDR1 PRHDT and CDR2 FYEKMQ (reference sequence). The CDR3 runs 13 residues. Here the CDR3 DNA reads TGTGCCAGCAGTCTATCGACATACAATGAGCAGTTCTTC. Amino acids: CASSLSTYNEQFF.

The chain joins TRBV5-1 to TRBJ2-2; D ambiguous. The CDR3 is made up of 15 amino acids. CDR1 SGHRS and CDR2 YFSETQ come from the germline V gene. The V end lost 2 bases, the J end lost 6 bases, and 14 bases lay between the germline ends. The CDR3 protein is CASSLSGNVAGELFF. In DNA, the CDR3 is TGCGCCAGCAGCTTATCTGGCAATGTGGCCGGGGAGCTGTTTTTT.

The chain joins TRBV28 to TRBJ1-2; D remains unclear. The V gene's germline CDR1 is MDHEN and CDR2 SYDVKM. V was pared by 9 bases and J by 2 bases, with 16 bases between. The CDR3 is 14 amino acids. The CDR3 DNA reads as TGTGCCAGTGGCTCGAGGGCGACCAACTATGGCTACACCTTC. It codes for CASGSRATNYGYTF.

V and J are TRBV4-1 and TRBJ2-6; D not certain. Per the germline V gene, CDR1 is MGHRA and CDR2 is YSYEKL. V lost 0 bases and J lost 0, with 12 bases in between. The CDR3 extends over 18 amino acids. The CDR3: CASSQERGGVSGANVLTF. The CDR3, as DNA: TGCGCCAGCAGCCAAGAAAGAGGCGGAGTCTCTGGGGCCAACGTCCTGACTTTC.

J is TRBJ2-7 and V is TRBV5-1; TRBD1 might be the D (5 bases). V was pared by 1 base and J by 3 bases, with 8 bases between. In germline, CDR1 is SGHRS, CDR2 YFSETQ. CDR3 length: 13 residues. The CDR3 is CASSLPDSYEQYF. Written as DNA, the CDR3 is TGCGCCAGCAGCTTGCCAGACAGCTACGAGCAGTACTTC.